This T cell receptor beta chain was identified in a study of low-dose radiotherapy and immunotherapy resistance in tumors. Primers targeting TRAV and TRBV primed first-strand cDNA, covering alpha and beta chains. TCRs were put through 20 to 25 PCR cycles of amplification with Phusion. A constant-region primer and the V-primer adapter served as the primer pair. MiXCR was run by TCRdb on the reads, yielding one entry per CDR3 protein. The sample carries 18,000 or so distinct CDR3 sequences, 74% recorded once. Between the trimmed V and J ends, which lost 2 bases and 4 bases, there was a span of 11 bases. Germline CDR1 SGHVS, CDR2 FQNEAQ. This CDR3 is built from 14 residues.

V usage is TRBV7-8 and J usage is TRBJ2-5, with D perhaps TRBD2 (7 bases). This receptor was taken from a human donor with advanced metastatic prostate, ovarian, gallbladder or colorectal cancer (not recorded which). This table probably holds off-target reads from a library built for another chain. CDR3 nucleotides: TGTGCCAGCAGCTTATTGGCGGGGGCAGAGACCCAGTACTTC. Its protein product is CASSLLAGAETQYF.